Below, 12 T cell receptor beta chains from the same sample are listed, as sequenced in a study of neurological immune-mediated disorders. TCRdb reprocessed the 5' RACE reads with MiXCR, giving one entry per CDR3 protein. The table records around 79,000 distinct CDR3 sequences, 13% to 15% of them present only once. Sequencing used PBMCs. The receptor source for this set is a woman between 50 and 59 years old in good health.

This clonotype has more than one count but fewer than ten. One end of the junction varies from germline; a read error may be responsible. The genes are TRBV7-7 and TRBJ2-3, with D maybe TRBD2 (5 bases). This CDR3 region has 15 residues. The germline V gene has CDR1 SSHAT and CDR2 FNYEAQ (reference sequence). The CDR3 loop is CASSRGQSSTDTQYF. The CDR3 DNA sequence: TGTGCTAGCAGCCGCGGGCAGTCCAGTACAGATACGCAGTATTTT.

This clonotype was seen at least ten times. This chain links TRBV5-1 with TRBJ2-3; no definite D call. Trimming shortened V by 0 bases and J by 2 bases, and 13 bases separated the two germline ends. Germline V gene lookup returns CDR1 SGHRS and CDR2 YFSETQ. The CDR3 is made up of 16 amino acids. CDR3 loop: CASSLAQVRATDTQYF. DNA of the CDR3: TGCGCCAGCAGCTTGGCCCAGGTAAGGGCCACAGATACGCAGTATTTT.

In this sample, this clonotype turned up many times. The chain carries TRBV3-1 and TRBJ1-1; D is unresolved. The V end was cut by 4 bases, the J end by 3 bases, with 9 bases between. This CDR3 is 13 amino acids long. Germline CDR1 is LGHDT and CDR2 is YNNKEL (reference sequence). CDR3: CASSLQEYTEAFF. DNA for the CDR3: TGTGCCAGCAGCCTGCAGGAGTACACTGAAGCTTTCTTT.

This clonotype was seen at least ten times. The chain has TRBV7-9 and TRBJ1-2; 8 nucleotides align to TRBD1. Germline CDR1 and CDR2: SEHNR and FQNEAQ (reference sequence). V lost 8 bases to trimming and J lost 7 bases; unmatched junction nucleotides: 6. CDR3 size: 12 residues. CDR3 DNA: TGTGCCAGCGGGATTGGGACAGGTGGCTACACCTTC. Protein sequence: CASGIGTGGYTF.

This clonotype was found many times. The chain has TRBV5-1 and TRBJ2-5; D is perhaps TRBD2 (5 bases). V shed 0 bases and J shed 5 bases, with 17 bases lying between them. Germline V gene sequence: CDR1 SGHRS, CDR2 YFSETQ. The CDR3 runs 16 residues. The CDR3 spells CASSLEGSGSGETQYF. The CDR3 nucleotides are TGCGCCAGCAGCTTGGAAGGGTCGGGGTCCGGCGAGACCCAGTACTTC.

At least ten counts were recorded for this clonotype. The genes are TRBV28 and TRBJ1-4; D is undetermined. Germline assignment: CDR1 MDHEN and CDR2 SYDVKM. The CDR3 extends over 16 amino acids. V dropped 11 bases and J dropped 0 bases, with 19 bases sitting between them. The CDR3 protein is CALRGRAGATNEKLFF. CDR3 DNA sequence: TGTGCCCTCCGGGGTCGGGCGGGAGCAACTAATGAAAAACTGTTTTTT.

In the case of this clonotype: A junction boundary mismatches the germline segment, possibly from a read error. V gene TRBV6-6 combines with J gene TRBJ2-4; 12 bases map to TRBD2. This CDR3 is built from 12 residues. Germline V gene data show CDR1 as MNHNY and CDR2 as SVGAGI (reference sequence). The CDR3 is CASSARLAGAHF. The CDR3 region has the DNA TGTGCCAGCAGTGCCCGACTAGCGGGAGCGCACTTC.

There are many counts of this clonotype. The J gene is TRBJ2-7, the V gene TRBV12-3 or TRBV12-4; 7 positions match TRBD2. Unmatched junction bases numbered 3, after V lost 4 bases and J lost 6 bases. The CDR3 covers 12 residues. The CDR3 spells CASSSTSVEQYF. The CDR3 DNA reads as TGTGCCAGCAGTTCTACTAGCGTCGAGCAGTACTTC.

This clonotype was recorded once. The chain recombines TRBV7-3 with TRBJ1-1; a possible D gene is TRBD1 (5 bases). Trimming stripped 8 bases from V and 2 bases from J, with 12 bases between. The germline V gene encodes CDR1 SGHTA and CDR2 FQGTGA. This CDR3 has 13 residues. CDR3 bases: TGTGCCAGCTGCAGACAGATTAACACTGAAGCTTTCTTT. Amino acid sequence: CASCRQINTEAFF.

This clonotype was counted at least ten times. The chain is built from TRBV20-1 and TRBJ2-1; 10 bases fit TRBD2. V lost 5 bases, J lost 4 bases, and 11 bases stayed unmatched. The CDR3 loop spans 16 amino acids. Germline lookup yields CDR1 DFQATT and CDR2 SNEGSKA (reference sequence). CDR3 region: CSAGVPGLAPYNEQFF. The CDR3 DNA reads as TGCAGTGCTGGAGTCCCGGGACTAGCGCCGTACAATGAGCAGTTCTTC.

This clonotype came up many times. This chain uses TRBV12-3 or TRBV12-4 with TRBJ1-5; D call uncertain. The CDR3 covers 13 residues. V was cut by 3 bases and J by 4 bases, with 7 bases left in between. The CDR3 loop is CASSLMGNQPQHF. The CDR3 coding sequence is TGTGCCAGCAGTTTGATGGGAAATCAGCCCCAGCATTTT.

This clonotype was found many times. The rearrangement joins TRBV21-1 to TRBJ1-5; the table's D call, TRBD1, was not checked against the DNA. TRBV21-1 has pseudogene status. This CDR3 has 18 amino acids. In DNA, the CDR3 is TGTGCCAGCAGCAAATCCCTACCTGACAGGCCTGGGCATCAGCCCCAGCATTTT. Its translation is CASSKSLPDRPGHQPQHF.